This T cell receptor (beta chain) was sequenced during a study of cytomegalovirus exposure and HLA in healthy donors. With respect to this clone: Its cognate antigen is unknown.

The CDR3 is made up of 14 amino acids. Trimming pared 5 bases from V and 2 bases from J, leaving 13 bases between. The germline CDR1 and CDR2 sequences are MDHEN and SYDVKM. General study points: Later genetic work tied a missense DCLRE1C variant to beta-chain V and J trimming.

60 Vbeta and 13 Jbeta primers were used in PCR. Assay used: immunoSEQ multiplex PCR; TCRdb lists only in-frame clones, some missing. The sample holds 170,000 or so clones, approximately 80% seen once. The rearrangement links TRBV28 to TRBJ2-7; D is perhaps TRBD2 (5 bases). Sequencing was done on a sample of PBMCs. The source is a male donor in good health and CMV-seropositive. Here the CDR3 reads CASSPPRGTYEQYF. The CDR3 nucleotides read TGTGCCAGCAGTCCCCCCCGAGGGACCTACGAGCAGTACTTC.